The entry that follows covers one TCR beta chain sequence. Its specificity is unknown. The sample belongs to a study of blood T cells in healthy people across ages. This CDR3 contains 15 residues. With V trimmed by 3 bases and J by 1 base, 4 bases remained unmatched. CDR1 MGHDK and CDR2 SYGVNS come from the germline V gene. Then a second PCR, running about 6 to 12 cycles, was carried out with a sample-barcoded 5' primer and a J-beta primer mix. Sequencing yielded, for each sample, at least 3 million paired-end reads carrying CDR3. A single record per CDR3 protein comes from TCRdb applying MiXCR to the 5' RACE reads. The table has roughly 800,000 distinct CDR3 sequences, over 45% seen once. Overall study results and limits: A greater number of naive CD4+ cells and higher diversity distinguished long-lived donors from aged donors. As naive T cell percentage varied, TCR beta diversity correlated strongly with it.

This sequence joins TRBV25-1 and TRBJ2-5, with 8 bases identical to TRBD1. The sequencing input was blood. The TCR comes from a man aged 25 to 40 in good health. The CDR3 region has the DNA TGTGCCAGCAGTGATTCCGGACAGGGCCAAGAGACCCAGTACTTC. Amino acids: CASSDSGQGQETQYF.